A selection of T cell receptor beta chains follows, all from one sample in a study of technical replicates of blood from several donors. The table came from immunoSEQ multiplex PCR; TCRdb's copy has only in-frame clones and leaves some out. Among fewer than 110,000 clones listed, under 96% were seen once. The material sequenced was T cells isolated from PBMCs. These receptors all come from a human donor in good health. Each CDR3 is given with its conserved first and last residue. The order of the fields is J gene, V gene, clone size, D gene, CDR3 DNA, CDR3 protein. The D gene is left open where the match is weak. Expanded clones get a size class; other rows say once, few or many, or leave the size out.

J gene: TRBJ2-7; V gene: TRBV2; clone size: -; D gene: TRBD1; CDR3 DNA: TGTGCCATCACCCGGGACAGGGGCTATTACGAGCAGTACTTC; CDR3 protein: CAITRDRGYYEQYF
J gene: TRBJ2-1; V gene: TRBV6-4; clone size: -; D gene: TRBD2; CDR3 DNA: TGTGCCAGCAGTGAGCGGGAGACCTACAATGAGCAGTTCTTC; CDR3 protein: CASSERETYNEQFF
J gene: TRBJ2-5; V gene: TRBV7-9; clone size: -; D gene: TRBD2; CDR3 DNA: TGTGCCAGCAGCTTAGCGGATCTAGCGGGCCAAGAGACCCAGTACTTC; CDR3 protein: CASSLADLAGQETQYF
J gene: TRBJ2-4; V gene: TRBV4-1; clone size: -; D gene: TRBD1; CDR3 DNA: TGCGCCAGCAGCCCTACCATAGAAAGGGGGCGGTCTAGCATTCAGTACTTC; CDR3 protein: CASSPTIERGRSSIQYF
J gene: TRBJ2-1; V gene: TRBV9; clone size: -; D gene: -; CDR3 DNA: TGTGCCAGCAGCGGGGTGGGGGGAACCTACAATGAGCAGTTCTTC; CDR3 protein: CASSGVGGTYNEQFF
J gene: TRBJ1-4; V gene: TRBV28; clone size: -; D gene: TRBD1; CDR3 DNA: TGTGCCAGCAGTCCGACAGGGCGAAGTGAAAAACTGTTTTTT; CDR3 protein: CASSPTGRSEKLFF
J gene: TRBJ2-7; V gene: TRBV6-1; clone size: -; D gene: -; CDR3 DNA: TGTGCCAGCAGTGCGCGGAGTGGGGGCGCCTTCCCCTACGAGCAGTACTTC; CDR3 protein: CASSARSGGAFPYEQYF
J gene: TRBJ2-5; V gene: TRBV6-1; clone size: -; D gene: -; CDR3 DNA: TGTGCCAGCAGGCTAGGGGGAAAAGAGACCCAGTACTTC; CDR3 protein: CASRLGGKETQYF
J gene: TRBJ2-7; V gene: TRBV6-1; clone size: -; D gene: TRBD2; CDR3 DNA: TGTGCCGTGGAGGGAGGGTACGAGCAGTACTTC; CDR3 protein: CAVEGGYEQYF
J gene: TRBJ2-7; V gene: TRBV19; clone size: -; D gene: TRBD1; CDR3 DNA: TGTGCCAGTAGTATTCGGGGACAGGGGCCGAACTCCTACGAGCAGTACTTC; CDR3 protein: CASSIRGQGPNSYEQYF
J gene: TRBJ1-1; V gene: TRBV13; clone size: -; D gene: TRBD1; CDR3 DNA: TGTGCCAGCAGCTTGACAGGGGGCGGATTAAAAGAAGCTTTCTTT; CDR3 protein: CASSLTGGGLKEAFF
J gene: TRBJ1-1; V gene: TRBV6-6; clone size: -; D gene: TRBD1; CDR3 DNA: TGTGCCAGCAGTTATTCCCCAGGGGGGAGAACTGAAGCTTTCTTT; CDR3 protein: CASSYSPGGRTEAFF
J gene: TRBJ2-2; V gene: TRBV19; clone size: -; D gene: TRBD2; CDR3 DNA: TGTGCCGGGAGGGGCGAGACCGGGGAGCTGTTTTTT; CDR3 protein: CAGRGETGELFF
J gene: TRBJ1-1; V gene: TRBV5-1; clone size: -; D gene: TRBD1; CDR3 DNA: TGCGCCAGCAGCTCCTCAGGGGGTTACATGAACACTGAAGCTTTCTTT; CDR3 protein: CASSSSGGYMNTEAFF
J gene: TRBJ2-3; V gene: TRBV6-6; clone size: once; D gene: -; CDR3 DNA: TGTGCCAGCAGTTTGTACAGGGCTCGGAACACAGATACGCAGTATTTT; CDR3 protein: CASSLYRARNTDTQYF
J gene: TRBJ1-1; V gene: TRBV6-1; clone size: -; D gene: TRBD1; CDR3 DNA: TGTGCCAGCAGCTGGGACAGCCTTACTGAAGCTTTCTTT; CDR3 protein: CASSWDSLTEAFF
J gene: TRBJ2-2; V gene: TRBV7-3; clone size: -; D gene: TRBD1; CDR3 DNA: TGTGCCAGCAGCTTAATGTTGACAGGGGGCAACGGGGAGCTGTTTTTT; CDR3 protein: CASSLMLTGGNGELFF
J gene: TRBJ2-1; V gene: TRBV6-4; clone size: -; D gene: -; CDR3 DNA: TGTGCCAGCAGCCCCCGGGACTCATGGCTATACAATGAGCAGTTCTTC; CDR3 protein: CASSPRDSWLYNEQFF
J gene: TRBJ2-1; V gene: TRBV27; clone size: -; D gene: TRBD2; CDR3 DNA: TGTGCCAGCGGGCAGACTAGCGGACACAATGAGCAGTTCTTC; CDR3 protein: CASGQTSGHNEQFF
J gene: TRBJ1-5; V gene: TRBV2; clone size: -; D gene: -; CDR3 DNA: TGTGCCAGCAGTGTCCGCGGGCCCTCGGCGGCGCCCCAGCATTTT; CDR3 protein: CASSVRGPSAAPQHF